The 27 T cell receptor beta chains presented below share a single source sample, sequenced in a study of Graves' ophthalmopathy and Graves' hyperthyroidism. Beta-chain TCR CDR3 regions were amplified from RNA transcripts. Scientists carried out first-round RT-PCR using HTBI primers and then a second-round multiplex PCR. A single record per CDR3 protein comes from TCRdb applying MiXCR to the multiplex PCR reads. The repertoire holds about 500,000 distinct CDR3 sequences, with less than 40% as singletons. Specimen: peripheral blood or thyroid tissue (not recorded which). These receptors all come from an adult man with Graves' hyperthyroidism.

Concerning this clonotype: The CDR3 does not close with the conserved phenylalanine or tryptophan, likely indicating a read error. This chain connects TRBV12-3 or TRBV12-4 to TRBJ2-7; weak D call: TRBD1 (6 bases). The V and J ends lost 6 bases and 2 bases respectively, with 8 bases between them. CDR3 length equals 12 residues. The CDR3, as DNA: TGTGCCAGCAGCAGGACAGCCTACGAGCAGTACTCT. Residues: CASSRTAYEQYS.

This clonotype was counted only a few times. V and J are TRBV7-8 and TRBJ1-1; 7 bases match TRBD1. CDR1 SGHVS and CDR2 FQNEAQ come from the germline V gene. The V gene end was trimmed by 5 bases and the J gene end by 4 bases; junction bases not matched to a gene: 10. The CDR3 is 15 residues long. The CDR3 coding sequence is TGTGCCAGCAGCCCCCATCTCGCAGGGGGCACTGAAGCTTTCTTT. Amino acids: CASSPHLAGGTEAFF.

This sequence joins TRBV3-1 and TRBJ2-5, with TRBD2 matching over 12 bases. After removal of 6 bases from V and 3 bases from J, the junction contained 14 bases not matched to a gene. The CDR3 spans 18 residues. CDR1 and CDR2 (germline): LGHDT, YNNKEL (reference sequence). CDR3 DNA: TGTGCCAGCAGTGAATCCCTAGCGGGAGGGGAGAAAAAAGAGACCCAGTACTTC. Residues: CASSESLAGGEKKETQYF.

In this sample, this clonotype turned up many times. The chain joins TRBV7-8 to TRBJ1-5, with D possibly matching TRBD1 (6 bases). V gave up 6 bases and J gave up 2 bases, with 23 bases separating them. This CDR3 contains 18 residues. Germline V gene data show CDR1 as SGHVS and CDR2 as FQNEAQ. CDR3 residues: CASSQKANRVKGNQPQHF. CDR3 sequence (DNA): TGTGCCAGCAGTCAGAAGGCGAACAGGGTAAAAGGCAATCAGCCCCAGCATTTT.

This chain joins TRBV7-8 and TRBJ1-2, with D maybe TRBD1 (5 bases). CDR1 is SGHVS, CDR2 FQNEAQ, per germline. Trimming pared 4 bases from V and 4 bases from J, leaving 22 bases between. This CDR3 region has 17 residues. This chain's CDR3 is CASSSFGQGPPLYGYTF. CDR3 in DNA: TGTGCCAGCAGCTCATTCGGGCAGGGACCCCCCCTCTATGGCTACACCTTC.

This clonotype was found many times. The chain recombines TRBV30 with TRBJ2-5; D uncertain. Trimming cost V 0 bases and J 1 base, with 6 bases left between them. Germline CDR1 reads GTSNPN; CDR2 reads SVGIG (reference sequence). This CDR3 has 13 amino acids. CDR3: CAWSVMFQETQYF. The DNA of the CDR3 is TGTGCCTGGAGTGTAATGTTCCAAGAGACCCAGTACTTC.

Remarks on this clonotype: Given a much more abundant clone one base away, this may be a read error. J is TRBJ1-1 and V is TRBV20-1; no clear D gene. The CDR3 totals 14 residues. Per germline, CDR1 DFQATT and CDR2 SNEGSKA (reference sequence). The CDR3, as DNA: TGCAGTACTAGAGTTGAGGGAGCGAACACTGAAGCTTTCTTT. Translation: CSTRVEGANTEAFF.

This clonotype was seen ten or more times. This chain uses TRBV6-5 with TRBJ1-2, with 9 bases matching TRBD1. The CDR3 sequence is 16 residues long. The junction had 12 bases not matched to a gene; V was cut back by 5 bases and J by 5 bases. The germline CDR1 and CDR2 sequences are MNHEY and SVGAGI. The CDR3 reads CASSQTGTGNWYGYTF. CDR3 coding DNA: TGTGCCAGCAGTCAAACCGGGACAGGGAACTGGTATGGCTACACCTTC.

This clonotype turned up a few times. The J gene is TRBJ1-2, the V gene TRBV4-1; no clear D. The CDR3 is made up of 14 amino acids. From germline, CDR1 is MGHRA and CDR2 YSYEKL. V gave up 0 bases and J gave up 1 base, with 6 bases separating them. The DNA for the CDR3 is TGCGCCAGCAGCCAAGAGCGGAATAACTATGGCTACACCTTC. This translates into CASSQERNNYGYTF.

A note on this clonotype: The junction differs from germline at one of its ends, possibly a read error. The chain links TRBV12-3 or TRBV12-4 to TRBJ1-4; 7 bases align to TRBD1. The CDR3 spans 14 residues. The CDR3 loop is CASRLDRAYEKLFF. CDR3 bases: TGTGCCAGCAGATTAGACAGGGCCTATGAAAAACTGTTTTTT.

This clonotype was observed a single time. The gene calls are TRBV15 and TRBJ2-3; 11 nucleotides line up with TRBD2. Germline V CDR1 and CDR2: LNHNV, YYDKDF (reference sequence). CDR3 length: 16 amino acids. With V trimmed by 1 base and J by 6 bases, 6 bases remained unmatched. The CDR3 spells CATSRALAGGSDTQYF. The CDR3 nucleotides are TGTGCCACCAGCAGAGCCCTAGCGGGGGGTTCGGATACGCAGTATTTT.

V is TRBV12-5 and J is TRBJ1-1; 9 bases fit TRBD1. CDR3 size: 15 residues. V shed 6 bases, J shed 1 base, and the junction held 6 bases outside the gene matches. Germline lookup yields CDR1 LGHNT and CDR2 FRNRAP. CDR3 residues: CASGAGQGQNTEAFF. CDR3 DNA: TGTGCTAGTGGAGCTGGACAGGGGCAGAACACTGAAGCTTTCTTT. The entire variable domain, with the rest obtained from reference TRBV12-5 and TRBJ1-1, is as follows: DARVTQTPRHKVTEMGQEVTMRCQPILGHNTVFWYRQTMMQGLELLAYFRNRAPLDDSGMPKDRFSAEMPDATLATLKIQPSEPRDSAVYFCASGAGQGQNTEAFFGQGTRLTVV.

Comments on this clonotype: It may be a read error: a sequence one base away is much more abundant. The chain employs TRBV5-1 and TRBJ1-1; no reliable D call. CDR3 length: 13 residues. Germline V gene lookup returns CDR1 SGHRS and CDR2 YFSETQ. Trimming stripped 1 base from V and 6 bases from J, with 10 bases between. Here the CDR3 reads CASSLLGWPEAFF. DNA for the CDR3: TGCGCCAGCAGCTTGTTGGGCTGGCCTGAAGCTTTCTTT.

Points on this clonotype: This is likely a read error, given that the CDR3 carries no conserved phenylalanine or tryptophan at its end. It is unclear where the CDR3 begins or ends on the DNA, so no DNA is shown, and the CDR3 is as TCRdb lists it. The chain uses TRBV12-3 or TRBV12-4 and TRBJ1-1. The CDR3 comprises 13 residues, both ends counted. The CDR3: CASSFSLGSFLWI.

The genes are TRBV7-3 and TRBJ1-5, with D unresolved. Germline CDR1 reads SGHTA; CDR2 reads FQGTGA. With 1 base removed from V and 2 bases from J, the gap between germline ends came to 15 bases. The CDR3 runs 17 residues. CDR3 sequence reads: CASSLIGIGSGNQPQHF. In DNA form, the CDR3 reads TGTGCCAGCAGCTTAATCGGGATCGGGTCGGGCAATCAGCCCCAGCATTTT.

In its sample, this clonotype was seen many times. The CDR3 protein is CASSEAVTGELFF. As DNA, the CDR3 is TGTGCCAGCAGTGAAGCGGTAACCGGGGAGCTGTTTTTT. J is TRBJ2-2 and V is TRBV2; D gene unclear. V dropped 0 bases and J dropped 5 bases, with 4 bases sitting between them. CDR1 and CDR2 from the germline V gene are SNHLY and FYNNEI. CDR3 length: 13 amino acids.

The V call is TRBV10-3, the J call TRBJ1-2, with TRBD1 as a possible D gene (6 bases). Trimming took off 5 bases at V and 8 bases at J, with 15 bases between the two ends. Germline CDR1 reads ENHRY; CDR2 reads SYGVKD. The CDR3 contains 13 residues. The CDR3 nucleotides read TGTGCCATCAGTAGGACAGCCGATTCAGGCTACACCTTC. Residues: CAISRTADSGYTF.

This clonotype has a count of ten or more. The chain joins TRBV2 to TRBJ1-1; D gene unclear. Germline loops: CDR1 SNHLY, CDR2 FYNNEI. V was pared by 7 bases and J by 7 bases, with 10 bases between. The length of the CDR3 is 11 residues. This CDR3 is CASTGYSEAFF. Written as DNA, the CDR3 is TGTGCCAGCACTGGATATAGTGAAGCTTTCTTT.

The CDR3 here is CASSVDGTGISGSPLHF. CDR3 DNA: TGTGCCAGCAGCGTAGACGGGACAGGGATTAGTGGTTCACCCCTCCACTTT. The V and J genes are TRBV9 and TRBJ1-6, with TRBD1 identical over 9 bases. The CDR3 is 17 amino acids. CDR1 is SGDLS and CDR2 is YYNGEE in the germline V gene. V dropped 0 bases and J dropped 9; count of bases not matched to a gene: 10.

This clonotype was detected many times. The chain uses TRBV15 and TRBJ2-6; D not resolved. CDR1 and CDR2 from the germline V gene are LNHNV and YYDKDF (reference sequence). V lost 1 base to trimming and J lost 4 bases, with 11 bases between them. The CDR3 runs to 16 residues. Written as DNA, the CDR3 is TGTGCCACCAGCAGAGCTCAGACGGTAGGGGCCAACGTCCTGACTTTC. This encodes CATSRAQTVGANVLTF.

The table lists this clonotype with many counts. This chain joins TRBV6-1 and TRBJ2-7, with D perhaps assigned TRBD1 or TRBD2 (6 bases each). Germline CDR1 and CDR2: MNHNS and SASEGT. Between the trimmed V and J ends, which lost 6 bases and 1 base, there was a span of 13 bases. The CDR3 is 14 amino acids. Written as DNA, the CDR3 is TGTGCCAGCAGCGGTTGGGGGGCGTCCTACGAGCAGTACTTC. It yields the protein CASSGWGASYEQYF.

The chain couples TRBV19 to TRBJ1-1; no reliable D call. Deletions cut 5 bases from V and 1 base from J, with 17 bases between. Germline V lookup: CDR1 LNHDA, CDR2 SQIVND (reference sequence). This CDR3 comprises 16 residues. DNA of the CDR3: TGTGCCAGTAGTGCCGGGTCCTTCCCGGAGAACACTGAAGCTTTCTTT. This translates into CASSAGSFPENTEAFF.

The CDR3 is CATSRVGTGGGELFF. The CDR3 nucleotides are TGTGCCACCAGCAGAGTTGGGACAGGGGGCGGGGAGCTGTTTTTT. The genes are TRBV15 and TRBJ2-2; 11 bases line up with TRBD1. J was trimmed by 7 bases and V by 1 base; bases with no gene match: 2. Germline CDR1 and CDR2: LNHNV and YYDKDF (reference sequence). This CDR3 region has 15 residues. The full variable domain, completed using reference TRBV15 and TRBJ2-2, is DAMVIQNPRYQVTQFGKPVTLSCSQTLNHNVMYWYQQKSSQAPKLLFHYYDKDFNNEADTPDNFQSRRPNTSFCFLDIRSPGLGDTAMYLCATSRVGTGGGELFFGEGSRLTVL.

The V call is TRBV29-1, the J call TRBJ1-4; TRBD1 might be the D (5 bases). The CDR3 extends over 13 amino acids. Germline CDR1 SQVTM, CDR2 ANQGSEA. V was pared by 7 bases and J by 5 bases, with 14 bases between. The CDR3 protein is CSADGGGNEKLFF. As DNA, the CDR3 is TGCAGCGCCGATGGGGGAGGGAATGAAAAACTGTTTTTT.

This clonotype was counted ten times or more. The V call is TRBV3-1, the J call TRBJ2-5, with TRBD2 matching over 8 bases. Germline values: CDR1 LGHDT, CDR2 YNNKEL (reference sequence). The CDR3 length is 15 residues. Trimming at V came to 6 bases and at J to 2 bases, leaving 8 bases not matched to a gene. The CDR3 region has the DNA TGTGCCAGCAGTTTAGGGTCGGGGGGGCAAGAGACCCAGTACTTC. Its protein product is CASSLGSGGQETQYF.

The rearrangement joins TRBV9 to TRBJ1-2; D remains unclear. The CDR3 has 15 amino acids. Trimming left V 0 bases short and J 8 bases short, with 17 bases between. The germline CDR1 and CDR2 sequences are SGDLS and YYNGEE. CDR3 DNA: TGTGCCAGCAGCGTAGGGGCTAGCGGGAGTACGGGCTACACCTTC. Translated, it gives CASSVGASGSTGYTF.

There are many counts of this clonotype. The chain uses TRBV20-1 and TRBJ1-2, with D possibly TRBD1 on 6 matching bases. In germline, CDR1 is DFQATT, CDR2 SNEGSKA (reference sequence). Trimming took off 3 bases at V and 4 bases at J, with 15 bases between the two ends. The CDR3 contains 14 residues. The CDR3: CSASEQGRLYGYTF. CDR3 in DNA: TGCAGTGCTAGTGAGCAGGGGAGGCTCTATGGCTACACCTTC.